This TCR beta chain was captured by sequencing in a study of radiation and T cells in renal cell carcinoma. Points from the study as a whole: Baseline intratumoral clonotype presence is unknown without pretreatment biopsies. In blood, top tumor clones expanded by 2 weeks, shrinking by 4.

The table came from immunoSEQ multiplex PCR; TCRdb's copy has only in-frame clones and leaves some out. The sample holds about 130,000 clones; 85% to 90% are singletons and the top ten take around 6%. The time point here: blood 2 weeks post-SBRT. The sample's treatment: 15 Gy SBRT to primary tumor, nephrectomy 4 weeks later. Serial blood draws occurred at baseline and 2 and 4 weeks post-SBRT. This clone came up once. Its target is unknown. The TCR sequence derives from a woman aged 70 to 79 with renal cell carcinoma. The sample here was blood, taken from a patient whose treatment included radiotherapy and nephrectomy.

CDR3 sequence reads: CASSYGQNSYEQYF. In nucleotides, the CDR3 is TGTGCCAGCAGTTACGGGCAGAACAGTTACGAGCAGTACTTC. The V and J genes are TRBV6-6 and TRBJ2-7; no definite D call. Germline V gene data show CDR1 as MNHNY and CDR2 as SVGAGI (reference sequence). The CDR3 sequence is 14 residues long. The germline V and J ends were trimmed by 2 bases and 4 bases, with 12 bases remaining between them.